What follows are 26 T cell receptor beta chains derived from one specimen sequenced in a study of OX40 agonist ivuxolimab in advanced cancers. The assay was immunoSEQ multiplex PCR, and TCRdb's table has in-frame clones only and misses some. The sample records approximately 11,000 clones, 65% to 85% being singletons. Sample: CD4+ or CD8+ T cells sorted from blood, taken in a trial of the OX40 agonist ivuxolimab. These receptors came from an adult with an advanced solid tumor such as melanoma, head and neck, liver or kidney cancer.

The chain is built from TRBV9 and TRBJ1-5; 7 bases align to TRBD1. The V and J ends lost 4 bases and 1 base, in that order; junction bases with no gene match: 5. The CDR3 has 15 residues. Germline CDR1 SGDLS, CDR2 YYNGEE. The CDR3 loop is CASSQGGRSNQPQHF. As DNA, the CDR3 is TGTGCCAGCAGCCAAGGGGGCAGAAGCAATCAGCCCCAGCATTTT. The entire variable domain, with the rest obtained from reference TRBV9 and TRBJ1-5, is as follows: DSGVTQTPKHLITATGQRVTLRCSPRSGDLSVYWYQQSLDQGLQFLIQYYNGEERAKGNILERFSAQQFPDLHSELNLSSLELGDSALYFCASSQGGRSNQPQHFGDGTRLSIL.

The DNA for the CDR3 is TGTGCCAGCAGTCTCCGAGGATACACCGGGGAGCTGTTTTTT. It yields the protein CASSLRGYTGELFF. V and J are TRBV27 and TRBJ2-2; D not resolved. CDR3 length: 14 amino acids. Trimming left V 5 bases short and J 3 bases short, with 10 bases between. CDR1 is MNHEY, CDR2 SMNVEV, per germline (reference sequence).

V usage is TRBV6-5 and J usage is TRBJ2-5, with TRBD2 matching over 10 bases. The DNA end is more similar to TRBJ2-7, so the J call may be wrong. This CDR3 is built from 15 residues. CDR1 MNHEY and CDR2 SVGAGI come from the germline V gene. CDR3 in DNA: TGTGCCAGCAGTTACAGGTCTAGCGGGAGTTACGAGCAGTACTTC. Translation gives CASSYRSSGSYEQYF.

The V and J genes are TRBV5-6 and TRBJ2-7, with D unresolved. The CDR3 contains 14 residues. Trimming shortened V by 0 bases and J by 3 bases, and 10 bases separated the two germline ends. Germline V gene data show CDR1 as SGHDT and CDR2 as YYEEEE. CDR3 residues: CASSLEQVSYEQYF. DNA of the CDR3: TGTGCCAGCAGCTTGGAGCAGGTTAGCTACGAGCAGTACTTC.

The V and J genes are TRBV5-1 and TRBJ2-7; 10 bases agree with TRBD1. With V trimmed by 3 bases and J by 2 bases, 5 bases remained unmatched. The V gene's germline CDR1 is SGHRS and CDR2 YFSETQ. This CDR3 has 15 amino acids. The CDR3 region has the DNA TGCGCCAGCAGCTCGGGACAGGGGCTTACCTACGAGCAGTACTTC. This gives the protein CASSSGQGLTYEQYF.

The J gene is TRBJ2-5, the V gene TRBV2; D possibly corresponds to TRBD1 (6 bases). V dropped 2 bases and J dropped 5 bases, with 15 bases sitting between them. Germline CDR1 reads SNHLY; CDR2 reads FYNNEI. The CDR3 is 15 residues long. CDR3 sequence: CASSEWVQGSETQYF. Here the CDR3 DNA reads TGTGCCAGCAGTGAATGGGTACAGGGAAGTGAGACCCAGTACTTC.

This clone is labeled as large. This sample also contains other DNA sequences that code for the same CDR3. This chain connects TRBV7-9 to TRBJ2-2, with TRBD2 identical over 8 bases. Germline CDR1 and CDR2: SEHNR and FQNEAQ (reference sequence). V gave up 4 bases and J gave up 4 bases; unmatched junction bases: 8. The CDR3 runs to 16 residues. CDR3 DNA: TGTGCCAGCAGCTCACCGGGGGGGGGTTTCACCGGGGAGCTGTTTTTT. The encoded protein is CASSSPGGGFTGELFF.

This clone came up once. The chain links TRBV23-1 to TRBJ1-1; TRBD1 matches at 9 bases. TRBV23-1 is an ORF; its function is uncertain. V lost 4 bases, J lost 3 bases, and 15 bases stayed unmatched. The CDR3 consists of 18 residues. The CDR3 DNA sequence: TGCGCCAGCAGTCTTCCCGAGAACAGGGGGCTGACGTACACTGAAGCTTTCTTT. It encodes CASSLPENRGLTYTEAFF.

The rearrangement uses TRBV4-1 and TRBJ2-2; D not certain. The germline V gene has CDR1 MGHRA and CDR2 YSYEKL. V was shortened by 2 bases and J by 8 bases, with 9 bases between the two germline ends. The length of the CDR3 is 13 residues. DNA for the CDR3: TGCGCCAGCAGCCAAACTTCCTTGGGGGAGCTGTTTTTT. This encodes CASSQTSLGELFF.

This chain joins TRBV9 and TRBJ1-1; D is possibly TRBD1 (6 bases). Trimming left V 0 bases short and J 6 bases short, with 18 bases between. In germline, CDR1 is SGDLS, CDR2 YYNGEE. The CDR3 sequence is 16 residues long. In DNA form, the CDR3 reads TGTGCCAGCAGCGTAGGAGTAGGGGGGGTTAGCTCTGAAGCTTTCTTT. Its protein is CASSVGVGGVSSEAFF.

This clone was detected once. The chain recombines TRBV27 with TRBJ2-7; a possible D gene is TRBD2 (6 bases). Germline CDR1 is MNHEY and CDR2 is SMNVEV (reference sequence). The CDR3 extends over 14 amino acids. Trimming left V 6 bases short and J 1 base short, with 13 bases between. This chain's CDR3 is CASSPRGSSYEQYF. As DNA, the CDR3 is TGTGCCAGCAGCCCTCGGGGGTCATCCTACGAGCAGTACTTC.

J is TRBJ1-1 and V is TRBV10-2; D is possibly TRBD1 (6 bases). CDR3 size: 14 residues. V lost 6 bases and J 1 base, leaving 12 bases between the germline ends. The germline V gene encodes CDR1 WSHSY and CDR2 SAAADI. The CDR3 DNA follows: TGCGCCAGCAGGGTGGGAGGGGGGAACACTGAAGCTTTCTTT. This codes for CASRVGGGNTEAFF.

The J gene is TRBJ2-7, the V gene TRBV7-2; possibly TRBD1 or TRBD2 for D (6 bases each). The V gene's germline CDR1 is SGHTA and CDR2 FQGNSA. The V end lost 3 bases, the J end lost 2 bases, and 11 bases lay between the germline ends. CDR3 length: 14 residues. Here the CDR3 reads CASSLGGSTYEQYF. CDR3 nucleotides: TGTGCCAGCAGCTTGGGGGGCAGCACCTACGAGCAGTACTTC. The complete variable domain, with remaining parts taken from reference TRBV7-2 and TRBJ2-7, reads GAGVSQSPSNKVTEKGKDVELRCDPISGHTALYWYRQSLGQGLEFLIYFQGNSAPDKSGLPSDRFSAERTGGSVSTLTIQRTQQEDSAVYLCASSLGGSTYEQYFGPGTRLTVT.

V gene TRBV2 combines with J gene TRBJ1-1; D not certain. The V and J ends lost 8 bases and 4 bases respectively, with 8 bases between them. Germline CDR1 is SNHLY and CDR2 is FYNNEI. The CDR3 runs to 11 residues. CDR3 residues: CASGRTTEAFF. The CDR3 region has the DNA TGTGCCAGCGGCAGAACCACTGAAGCTTTCTTT. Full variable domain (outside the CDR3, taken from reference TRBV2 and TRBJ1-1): EPEVTQTPSHQVTQMGQEVILRCVPISNHLYFYWYRQILGQKVEFLVSFYNNEISEKSEIFDDQFSVERPDGSNFTLKIRSTKLEDSAMYFCASGRTTEAFFGQGTRLTVV.

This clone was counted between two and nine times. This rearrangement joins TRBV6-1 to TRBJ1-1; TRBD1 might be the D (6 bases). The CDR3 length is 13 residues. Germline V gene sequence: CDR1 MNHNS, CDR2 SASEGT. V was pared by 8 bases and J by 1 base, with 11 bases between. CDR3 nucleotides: TGTGCCAGCGGATCAGGGGAGAACACTGAAGCTTTCTTT. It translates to CASGSGENTEAFF.

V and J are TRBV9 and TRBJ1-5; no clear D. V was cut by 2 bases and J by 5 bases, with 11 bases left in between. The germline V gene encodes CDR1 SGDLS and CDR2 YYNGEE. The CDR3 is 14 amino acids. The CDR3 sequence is CASSVGLGDQPQHF. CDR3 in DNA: TGTGCCAGCAGCGTGGGATTGGGAGATCAGCCCCAGCATTTT.

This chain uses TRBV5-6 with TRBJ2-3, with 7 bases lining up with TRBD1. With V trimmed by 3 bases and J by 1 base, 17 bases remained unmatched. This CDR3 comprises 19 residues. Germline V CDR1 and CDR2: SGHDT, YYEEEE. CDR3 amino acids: CASSWTGTVTLVRTDTQYF. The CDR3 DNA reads TGTGCCAGCAGCTGGACCGGGACAGTCACATTAGTTCGCACAGATACGCAGTATTTT.

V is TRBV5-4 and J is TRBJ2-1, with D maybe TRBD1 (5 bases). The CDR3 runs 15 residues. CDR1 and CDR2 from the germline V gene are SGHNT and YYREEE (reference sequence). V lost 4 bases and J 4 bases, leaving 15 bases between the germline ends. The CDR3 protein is CASSPPPRGYNEQFF. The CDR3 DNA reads TGTGCCAGCAGCCCTCCCCCTAGGGGATACAATGAGCAGTTCTTC.

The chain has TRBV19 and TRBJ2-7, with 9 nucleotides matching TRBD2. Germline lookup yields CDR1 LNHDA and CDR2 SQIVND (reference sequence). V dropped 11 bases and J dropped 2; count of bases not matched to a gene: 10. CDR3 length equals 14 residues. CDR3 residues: CASRGAGGPYEQYF. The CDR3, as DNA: TGTGCCTCCCGAGGGGCGGGAGGGCCCTACGAGCAGTACTTC.

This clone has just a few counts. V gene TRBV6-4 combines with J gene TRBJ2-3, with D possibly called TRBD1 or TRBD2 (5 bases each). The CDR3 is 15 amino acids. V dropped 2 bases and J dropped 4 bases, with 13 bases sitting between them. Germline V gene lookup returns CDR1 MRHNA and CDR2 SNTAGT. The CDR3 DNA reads TGTGCCAGCAGTGACAATGGGGGACGCCCAGATACGCAGTATTTT. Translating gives CASSDNGGRPDTQYF.

The CDR3 sequence is CASSSPGGGFTGELFF. The CDR3 DNA reads TGTGCCAGCAGCTCACCGGGGGGGGGTTTCACCGGGGAGCTGTTTTTT. The chain joins TRBV11-1 to TRBJ2-2, with 8 bases fitting TRBD2. Germline values: CDR1 SGHAT, CDR2 FQDESV (reference sequence). V lost 4 bases and J lost 4; bases outside the gene matches: 8. The CDR3 covers 16 residues.

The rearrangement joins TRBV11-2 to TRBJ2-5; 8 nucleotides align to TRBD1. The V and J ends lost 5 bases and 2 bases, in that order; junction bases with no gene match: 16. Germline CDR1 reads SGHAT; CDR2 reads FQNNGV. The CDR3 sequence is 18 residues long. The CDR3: CASSTFGTRGDRQETQYF. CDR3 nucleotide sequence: TGTGCCAGCAGCACATTTGGTACCCGCGGGGACAGGCAAGAGACCCAGTACTTC.

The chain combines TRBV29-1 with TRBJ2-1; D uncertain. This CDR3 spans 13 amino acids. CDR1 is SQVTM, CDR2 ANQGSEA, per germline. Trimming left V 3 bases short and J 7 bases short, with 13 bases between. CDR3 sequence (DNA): TGCAGCGTTGAGTCTCTAGGACGGAATGAGCAGTTCTTC. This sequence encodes CSVESLGRNEQFF.

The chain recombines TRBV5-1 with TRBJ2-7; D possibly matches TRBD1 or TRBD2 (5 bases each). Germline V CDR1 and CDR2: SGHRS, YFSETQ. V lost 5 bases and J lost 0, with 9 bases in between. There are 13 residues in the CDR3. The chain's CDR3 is CASRDGASYEQYF. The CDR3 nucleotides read TGCGCCAGCAGGGACGGGGCCTCCTACGAGCAGTACTTC.

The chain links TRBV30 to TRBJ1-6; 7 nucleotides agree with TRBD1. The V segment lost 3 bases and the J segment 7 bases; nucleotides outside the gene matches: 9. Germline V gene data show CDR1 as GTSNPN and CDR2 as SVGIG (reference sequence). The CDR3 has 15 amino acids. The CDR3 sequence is CAWRDYDRVNSPLHF. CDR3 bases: TGTGCCTGGAGGGACTACGACAGGGTAAATTCACCCCTCCACTTT.

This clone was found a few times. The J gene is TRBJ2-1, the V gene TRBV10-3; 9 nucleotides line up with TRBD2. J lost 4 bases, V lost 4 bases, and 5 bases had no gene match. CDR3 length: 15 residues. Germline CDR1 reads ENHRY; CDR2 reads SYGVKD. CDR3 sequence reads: CAISVTSGDYNEQFF. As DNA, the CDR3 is TGTGCCATCAGTGTGACTAGCGGAGATTACAATGAGCAGTTCTTC.